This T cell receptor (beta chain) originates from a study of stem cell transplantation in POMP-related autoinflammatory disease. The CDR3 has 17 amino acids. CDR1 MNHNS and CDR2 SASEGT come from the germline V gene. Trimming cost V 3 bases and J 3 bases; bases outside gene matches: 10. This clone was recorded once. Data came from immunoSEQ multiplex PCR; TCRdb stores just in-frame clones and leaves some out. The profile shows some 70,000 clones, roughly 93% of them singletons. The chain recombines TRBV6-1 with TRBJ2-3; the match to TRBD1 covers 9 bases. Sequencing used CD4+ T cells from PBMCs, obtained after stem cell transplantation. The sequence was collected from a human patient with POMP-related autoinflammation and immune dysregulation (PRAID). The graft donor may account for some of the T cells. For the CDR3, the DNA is TGTGCCAGCAGTGACCCCCCGGACAGGGGAGCGACAGATACGCAGTATTTT. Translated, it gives CASSDPPDRGATDTQYF.